This T cell receptor beta chain derives from a study of control samples from healthy donors and cancer patients. From germline, CDR1 is SGHTA and CDR2 FQGNSA. J was trimmed by 4 bases and V by 3 bases; bases with no gene match: 6. The CDR3 sequence is 16 residues long. Assay used: immunoSEQ multiplex PCR; TCRdb lists only in-frame clones, some missing. The sample shows 150,000 to 200,000 clones, 90% to 95% of them seen only once. The specimen was blood. This rearrangement joins TRBV7-2 to TRBJ1-6; 7 bases fit TRBD1. The clonotype comes from a man aged 18 to 30 in good health. The CDR3 is CASSFSSTGYNSPLHF. The CDR3 coding sequence is TGTGCCAGCAGCTTTTCCTCGACAGGGTATAATTCACCCCTCCACTTT.